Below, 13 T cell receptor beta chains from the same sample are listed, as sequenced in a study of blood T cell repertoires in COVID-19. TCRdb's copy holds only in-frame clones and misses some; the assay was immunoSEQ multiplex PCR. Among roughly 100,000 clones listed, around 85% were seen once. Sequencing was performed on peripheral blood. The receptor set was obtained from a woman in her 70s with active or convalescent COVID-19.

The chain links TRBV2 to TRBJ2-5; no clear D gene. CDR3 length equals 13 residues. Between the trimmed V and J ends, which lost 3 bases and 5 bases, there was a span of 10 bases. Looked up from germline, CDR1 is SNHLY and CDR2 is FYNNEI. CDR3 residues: CASSEGSVETQYF. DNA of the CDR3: TGTGCCAGCAGTGAGGGCTCCGTGGAGACCCAGTACTTC.

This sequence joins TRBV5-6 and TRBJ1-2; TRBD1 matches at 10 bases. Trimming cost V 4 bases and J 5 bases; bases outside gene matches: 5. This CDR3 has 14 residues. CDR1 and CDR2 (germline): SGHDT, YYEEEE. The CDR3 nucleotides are TGTGCCAGCAGCCGACCGGGACAGGGGTATGGCTACACCTTC. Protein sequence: CASSRPGQGYGYTF.

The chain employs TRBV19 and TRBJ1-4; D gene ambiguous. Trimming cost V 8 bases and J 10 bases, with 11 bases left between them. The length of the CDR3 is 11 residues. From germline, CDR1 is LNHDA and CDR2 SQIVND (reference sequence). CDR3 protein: CASRADRKLFF. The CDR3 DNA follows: TGTGCCAGTCGAGCGGATCGAAAACTGTTTTTT.

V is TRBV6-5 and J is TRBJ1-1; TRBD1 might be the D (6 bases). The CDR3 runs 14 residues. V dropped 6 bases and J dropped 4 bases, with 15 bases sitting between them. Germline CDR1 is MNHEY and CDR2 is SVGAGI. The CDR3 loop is CASRSPGAGTEAFF. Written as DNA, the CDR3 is TGTGCCAGCAGGAGTCCAGGGGCGGGCACTGAAGCTTTCTTT.

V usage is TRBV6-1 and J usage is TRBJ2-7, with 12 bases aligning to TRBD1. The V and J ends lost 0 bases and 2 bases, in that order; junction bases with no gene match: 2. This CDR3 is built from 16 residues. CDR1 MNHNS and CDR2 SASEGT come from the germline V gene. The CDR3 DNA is TGTGCCAGCAGTGAAGCAGGGACAGGGGGCCCCTACGAGCAGTACTTC. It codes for CASSEAGTGGPYEQYF.

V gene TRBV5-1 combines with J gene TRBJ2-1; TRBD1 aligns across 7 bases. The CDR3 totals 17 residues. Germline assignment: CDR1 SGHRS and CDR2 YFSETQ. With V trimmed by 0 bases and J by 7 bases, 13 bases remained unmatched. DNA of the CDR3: TGCGCCAGCAGCTTGGTACCGGTAGGGACGGGACAGAATGAGCAGTTCTTC. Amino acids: CASSLVPVGTGQNEQFF.

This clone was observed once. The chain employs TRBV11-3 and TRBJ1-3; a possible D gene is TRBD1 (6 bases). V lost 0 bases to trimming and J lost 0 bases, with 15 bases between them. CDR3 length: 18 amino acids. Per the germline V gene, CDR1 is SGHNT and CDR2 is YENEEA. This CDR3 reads CASSLEQGRGFSGNTIYF. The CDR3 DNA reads TGTGCCAGCAGCTTAGAGCAGGGGCGAGGATTCTCTGGAAACACCATATATTTT. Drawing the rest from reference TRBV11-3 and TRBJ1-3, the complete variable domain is EAGVVQSPRYKIIEKKQPVAFWCNPISGHNTLYWYLQNLGQGPELLIRYENEEAVDDSQLPKDRFSAERLKGVDSTLKIQPAELGDSAVYLCASSLEQGRGFSGNTIYFGEGSWLTVV.

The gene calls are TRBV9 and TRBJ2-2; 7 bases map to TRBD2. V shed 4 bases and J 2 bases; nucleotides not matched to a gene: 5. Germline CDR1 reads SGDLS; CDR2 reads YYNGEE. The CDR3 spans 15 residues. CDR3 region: CASSQTSSNTGELFF. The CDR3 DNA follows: TGTGCCAGCAGCCAGACTAGCTCTAACACCGGGGAGCTGTTTTTT.

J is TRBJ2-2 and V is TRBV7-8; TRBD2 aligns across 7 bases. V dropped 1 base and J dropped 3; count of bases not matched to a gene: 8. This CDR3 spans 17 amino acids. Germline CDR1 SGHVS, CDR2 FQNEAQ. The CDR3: CASSLGSRGSHTGELFF. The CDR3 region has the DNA TGTGCCAGCAGCTTAGGGTCGCGGGGGAGCCACACCGGGGAGCTGTTTTTT.

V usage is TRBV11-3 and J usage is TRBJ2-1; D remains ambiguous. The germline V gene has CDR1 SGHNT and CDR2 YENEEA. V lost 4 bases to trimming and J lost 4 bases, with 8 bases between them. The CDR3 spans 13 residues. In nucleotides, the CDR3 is TGTGCCAGCAGCTCCGGTACGTACAATGAGCAGTTCTTC. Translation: CASSSGTYNEQFF.

The CDR3 sequence is CASSAGYGELFF. As DNA, the CDR3 is TGTGCCAGCAGCGCAGGGTACGGGGAGCTGTTTTTT. The chain joins TRBV7-9 to TRBJ2-2; the D gene is possibly TRBD1 (5 bases). Trimming pared 5 bases from V and 7 bases from J, leaving 8 bases between. Germline V gene sequence: CDR1 SEHNR, CDR2 FQNEAQ (reference sequence). The CDR3 loop spans 12 amino acids.

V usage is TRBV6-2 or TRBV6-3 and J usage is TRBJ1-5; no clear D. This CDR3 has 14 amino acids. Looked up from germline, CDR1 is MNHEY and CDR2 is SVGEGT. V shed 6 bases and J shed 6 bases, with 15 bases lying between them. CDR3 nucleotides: TGTGCCAGCAGCCTCATCGCGGAGGGTCAGCCCCAGCATTTT. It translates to CASSLIAEGQPQHF.

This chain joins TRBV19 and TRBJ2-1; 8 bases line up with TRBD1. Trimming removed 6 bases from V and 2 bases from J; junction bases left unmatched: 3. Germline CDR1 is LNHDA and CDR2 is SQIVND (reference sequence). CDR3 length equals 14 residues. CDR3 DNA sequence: TGTGCCAGTAGCGAACAGGGGGCCTACAATGAGCAGTTCTTC. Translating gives CASSEQGAYNEQFF.